The text below deals with one TCR beta chain. Its antigen is not known. These data belong to a study of cytomegalovirus exposure and HLA in healthy donors. The overall study: Roughly 92 million unique TCRs, all from HLA-typed donors, were included in an early release of the data. Points from the study as a whole: Cytomegalovirus-associated TCR beta chains were listed, numbering 150 to 200.

PCR used 60 Vbeta primers and 13 Jbeta primers. The data were produced by immunoSEQ multiplex PCR, yet TCRdb's version contains in-frame clones alone and is incomplete. The table has more than 90,000 clones, about four fifths seen once. The CDR3 spans 17 residues. Germline V gene data show CDR1 as MDHEN and CDR2 as SYDVKM. Trimming removed 1 base at V and 0 bases at J, with 13 bases between. The sequence was collected from a man in his thirties or forties in good health and CMV-seropositive. The V call is TRBV28, the J call TRBJ1-5; D might be TRBD1 (5 bases). Sequencing input: PBMCs. The chain's CDR3 is CASSLLTDGYSNQPQHF. Here the CDR3 DNA reads TGTGCCAGCAGTTTATTGACAGACGGCTATAGCAATCAGCCCCAGCATTTT.